The clone carrying this TCR beta chain was seen just once. The CDR3 is 14 residues long. Trimming removed 3 bases from V and 5 bases from J; junction bases left unmatched: 6. The germline gives CDR1 SEHNR, CDR2 FQNEAQ (reference sequence). Method: immunoSEQ multiplex PCR; TCRdb's copy keeps in-frame clones and lacks some. The sample has more than 85,000 clones, about 72% seen once; the top ten hold 25% to 40%. The data originate from a study of cytotoxic CD8 clonotypes in ibrutinib-treated CLL. The chain is built from TRBV7-9 and TRBJ1-1; 7 positions match TRBD1. The source was PBMCs, collected after 12 months of ibrutinib treatment. This TCR was recovered from a human donor with chronic lymphocytic leukemia. The CDR3 sequence: CASSLAGGRTEAFF. For the CDR3, the DNA is TGTGCCAGCAGCTTGGCAGGGGGTAGGACTGAAGCTTTCTTT.